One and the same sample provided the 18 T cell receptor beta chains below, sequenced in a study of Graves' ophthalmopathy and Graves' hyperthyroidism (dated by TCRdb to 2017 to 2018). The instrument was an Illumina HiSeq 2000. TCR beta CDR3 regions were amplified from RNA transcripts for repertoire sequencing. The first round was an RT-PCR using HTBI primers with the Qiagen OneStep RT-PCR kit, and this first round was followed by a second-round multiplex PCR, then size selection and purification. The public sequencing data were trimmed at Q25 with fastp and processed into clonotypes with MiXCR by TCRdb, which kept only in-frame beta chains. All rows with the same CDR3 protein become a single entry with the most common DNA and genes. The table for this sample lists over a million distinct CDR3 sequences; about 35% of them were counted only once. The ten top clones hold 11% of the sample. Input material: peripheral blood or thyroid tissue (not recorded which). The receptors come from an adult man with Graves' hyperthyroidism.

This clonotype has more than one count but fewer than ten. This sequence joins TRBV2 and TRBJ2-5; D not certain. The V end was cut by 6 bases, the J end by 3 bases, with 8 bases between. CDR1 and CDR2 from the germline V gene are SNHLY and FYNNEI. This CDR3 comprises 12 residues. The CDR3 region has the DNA TGTGCCAGCAGGATAGATGAAGAGACCCAGTACTTC. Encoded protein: CASRIDEETQYF.

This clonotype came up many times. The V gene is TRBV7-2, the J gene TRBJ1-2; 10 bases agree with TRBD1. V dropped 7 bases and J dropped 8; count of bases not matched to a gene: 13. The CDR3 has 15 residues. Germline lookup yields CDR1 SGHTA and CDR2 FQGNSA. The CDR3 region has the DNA TGTGCCAGCACTCCACCGGGACAGGGGTCTGTGGGCTACACCTTC. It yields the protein CASTPPGQGSVGYTF. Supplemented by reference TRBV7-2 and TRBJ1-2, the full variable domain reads GAGVSQSPSNKVTEKGKDVELRCDPISGHTALYWYRQSLGQGLEFLIYFQGNSAPDKSGLPSDRFSAERTGGSVSTLTIQRTQQEDSAVYLCASTPPGQGSVGYTFGSGTRLTVV.

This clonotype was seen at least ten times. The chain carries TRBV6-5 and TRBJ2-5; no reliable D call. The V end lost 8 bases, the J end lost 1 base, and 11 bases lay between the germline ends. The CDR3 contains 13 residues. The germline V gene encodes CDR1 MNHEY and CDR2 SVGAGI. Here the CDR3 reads CASVAWVQETQYF. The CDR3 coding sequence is TGTGCCAGCGTTGCCTGGGTCCAAGAGACCCAGTACTTC.

DNA of the CDR3: TGCAGCGTAGACCAGGGGAATGGCTACACCTTC. It yields the protein CSVDQGNGYTF. The chain combines TRBV29-1 with TRBJ1-2, with D possibly being TRBD1 (6 bases). The CDR3 consists of 11 residues. Per the germline V gene, CDR1 is SQVTM and CDR2 is ANQGSEA. Trimming left V 6 bases short and J 6 bases short, with 11 bases between. Full variable domain (missing parts from reference TRBV29-1 and TRBJ1-2): SAVISQKPSRDICQRGTSLTIQCQVDSQVTMMFWYRQQPGQSLTLIATANQGSEATYESGFVIDKFPISRPNLTFSTLTVSNMSPEDSSIYLCSVDQGNGYTFGSGTRLTVV.

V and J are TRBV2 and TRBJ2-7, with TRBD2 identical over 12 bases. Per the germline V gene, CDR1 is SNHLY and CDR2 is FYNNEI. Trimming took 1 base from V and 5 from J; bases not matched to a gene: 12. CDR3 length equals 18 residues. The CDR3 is CASSEVEGASGRADEQYF. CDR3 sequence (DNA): TGTGCCAGCAGTGAAGTTGAGGGGGCTAGCGGGAGGGCCGACGAGCAGTACTTC.

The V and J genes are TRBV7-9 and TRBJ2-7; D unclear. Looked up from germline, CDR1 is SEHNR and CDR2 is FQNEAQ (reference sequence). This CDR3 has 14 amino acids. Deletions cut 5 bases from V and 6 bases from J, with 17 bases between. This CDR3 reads CASSAPGHKGEQYF. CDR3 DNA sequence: TGTGCCAGCAGCGCCCCCGGCCACAAGGGCGAGCAGTACTTC.

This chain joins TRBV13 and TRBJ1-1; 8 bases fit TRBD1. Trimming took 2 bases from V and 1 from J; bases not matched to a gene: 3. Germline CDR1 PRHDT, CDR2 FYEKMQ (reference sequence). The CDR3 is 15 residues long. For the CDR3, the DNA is TGTGCCAGCAGCTTAATGACAGGGGCGAACACTGAAGCTTTCTTT. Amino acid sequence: CASSLMTGANTEAFF.

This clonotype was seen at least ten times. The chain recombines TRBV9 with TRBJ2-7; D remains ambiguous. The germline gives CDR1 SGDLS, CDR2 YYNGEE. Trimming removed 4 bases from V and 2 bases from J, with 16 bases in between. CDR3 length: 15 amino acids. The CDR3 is CASSPFDDAAYEQYF. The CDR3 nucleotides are TGTGCCAGCAGCCCTTTCGATGACGCAGCCTACGAGCAGTACTTC.

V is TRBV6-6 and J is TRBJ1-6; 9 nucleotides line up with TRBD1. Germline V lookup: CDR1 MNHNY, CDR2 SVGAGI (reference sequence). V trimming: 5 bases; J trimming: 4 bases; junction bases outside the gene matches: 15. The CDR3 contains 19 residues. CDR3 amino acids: CASSRNRGPGKSYNSPLHF. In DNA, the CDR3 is TGTGCCAGCAGTCGAAACAGGGGGCCCGGCAAATCATATAATTCACCCCTCCACTTT.

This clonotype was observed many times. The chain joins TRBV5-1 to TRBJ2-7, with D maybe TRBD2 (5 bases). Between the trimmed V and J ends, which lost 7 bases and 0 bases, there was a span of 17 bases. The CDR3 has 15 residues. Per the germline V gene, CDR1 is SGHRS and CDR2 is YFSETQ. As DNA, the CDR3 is TGCGCCAGCTCCATCGGAGGTCCTGGCTCCTACGAGCAGTACTTC. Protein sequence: CASSIGGPGSYEQYF.

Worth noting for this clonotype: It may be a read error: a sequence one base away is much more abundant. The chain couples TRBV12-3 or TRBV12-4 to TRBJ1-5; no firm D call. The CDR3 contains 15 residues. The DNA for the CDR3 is TGTGCCAGCAGCTCCGAGGGTGGTTTCAATCAGTCCCAGCATTTT. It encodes CASSSEGGFNQSQHF.

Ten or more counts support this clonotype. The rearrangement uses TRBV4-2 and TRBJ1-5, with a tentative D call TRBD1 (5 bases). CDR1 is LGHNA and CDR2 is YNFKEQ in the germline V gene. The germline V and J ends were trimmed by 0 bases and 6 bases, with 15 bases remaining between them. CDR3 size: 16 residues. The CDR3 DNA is TGTGCCAGCAGCCAAGAGGGACGGCCTTCTTCTCAGCCCCAGCATTTT. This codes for CASSQEGRPSSQPQHF.

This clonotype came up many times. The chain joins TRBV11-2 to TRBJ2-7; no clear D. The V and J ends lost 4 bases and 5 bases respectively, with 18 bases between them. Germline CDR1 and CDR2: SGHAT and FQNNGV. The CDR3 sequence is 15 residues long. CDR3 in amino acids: CASSSYRRSQHEQYF. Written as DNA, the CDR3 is TGTGCCAGCAGCTCTTATCGTCGGTCCCAACACGAGCAGTACTTC.

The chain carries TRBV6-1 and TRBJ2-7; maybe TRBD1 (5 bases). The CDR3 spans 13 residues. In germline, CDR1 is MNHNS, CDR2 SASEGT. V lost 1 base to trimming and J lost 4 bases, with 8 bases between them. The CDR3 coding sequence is TGTGCCAGCAGTGAAGTAAGGGGTTACGAGCAGTACTTC. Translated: CASSEVRGYEQYF.

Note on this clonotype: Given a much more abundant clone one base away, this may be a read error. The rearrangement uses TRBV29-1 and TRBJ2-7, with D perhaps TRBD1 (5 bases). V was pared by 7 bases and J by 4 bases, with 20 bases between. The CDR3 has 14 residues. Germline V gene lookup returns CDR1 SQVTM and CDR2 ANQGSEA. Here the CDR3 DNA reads TGCAGCGCCCAGGCAGGGTTGGGGAAATACGAGCAGTACTTC. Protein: CSAQAGLGKYEQYF.

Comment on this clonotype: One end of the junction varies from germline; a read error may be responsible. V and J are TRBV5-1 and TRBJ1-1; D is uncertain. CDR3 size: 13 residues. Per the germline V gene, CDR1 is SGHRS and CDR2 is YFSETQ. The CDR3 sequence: CASGLVGLTEAFF. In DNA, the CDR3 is TGCGCCAGCGGCTTGGTGGGATTGACTGAAGCTTTCTTT.

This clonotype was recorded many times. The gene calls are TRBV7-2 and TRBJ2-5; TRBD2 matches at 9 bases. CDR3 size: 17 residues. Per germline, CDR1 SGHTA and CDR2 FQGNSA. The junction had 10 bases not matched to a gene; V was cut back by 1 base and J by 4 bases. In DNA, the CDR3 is TGTGCCAGCAGCTTAGGGGGGCGCGGGAGGGCCGGAGAGACCCAGTACTTC. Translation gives CASSLGGRGRAGETQYF.

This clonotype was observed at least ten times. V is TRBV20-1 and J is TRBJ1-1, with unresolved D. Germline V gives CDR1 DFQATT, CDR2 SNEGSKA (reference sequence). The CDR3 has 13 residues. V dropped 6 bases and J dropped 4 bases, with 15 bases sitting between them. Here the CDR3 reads CSANDLWSTEAFF. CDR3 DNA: TGCAGTGCCAACGATTTATGGAGCACTGAAGCTTTCTTT.